The source of this T cell receptor (beta chain) is a study of blood T cell repertoires in COVID-19. Trimming took 5 bases from V and 4 from J, leaving 8 bases between them. Germline V lookup: CDR1 SQVTM, CDR2 ANQGSEA. The CDR3 runs 11 residues. Per the study methods: Cell counts per sample came from amplifying reference gene primers. Sequencing was performed with immunoSEQ multiplex PCR; in TCRdb, only in-frame clones are kept and a portion is missing. V and J calls and clone size are those listed in that table; D and trimming were worked out from the DNA. The sample holds about 130,000 clones, under 90% seen once.

Specimen: peripheral blood. The rearrangement uses TRBV29-1 and TRBJ1-1; weak D call: TRBD1 (5 bases). This TCR was recovered from a woman aged 55-69 years with active or convalescent COVID-19. CDR3 DNA sequence: TGCAGCGTTCGAAGGGGCACTGAAGCTTTCTTT. Its protein is CSVRRGTEAFF.